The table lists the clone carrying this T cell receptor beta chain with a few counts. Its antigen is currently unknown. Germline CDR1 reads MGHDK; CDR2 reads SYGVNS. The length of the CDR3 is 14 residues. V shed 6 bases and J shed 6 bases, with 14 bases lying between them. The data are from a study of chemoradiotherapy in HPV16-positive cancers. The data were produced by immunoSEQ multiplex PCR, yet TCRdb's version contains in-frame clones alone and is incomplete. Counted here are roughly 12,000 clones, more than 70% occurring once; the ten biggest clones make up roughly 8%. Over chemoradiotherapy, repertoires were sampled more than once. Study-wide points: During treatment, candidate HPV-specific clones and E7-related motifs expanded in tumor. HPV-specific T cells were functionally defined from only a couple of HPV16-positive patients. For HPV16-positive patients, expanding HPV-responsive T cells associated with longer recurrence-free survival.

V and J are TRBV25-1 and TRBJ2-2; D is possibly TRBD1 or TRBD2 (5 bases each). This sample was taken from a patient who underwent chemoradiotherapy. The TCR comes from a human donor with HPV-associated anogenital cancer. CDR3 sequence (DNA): TGTGCCAGCAGGGGACCCCCCGCCGCCGGGGAGCTGTTTTTT. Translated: CASRGPPAAGELFF.